A single sample gave rise to the 27 T cell receptor beta chains below, sequenced in a study of beta chain features in type 1 diabetes. The investigators reverse transcribed all of the isolated RNA, so they sequenced expressed TCRB transcripts. TCRdb keeps only in-frame clones here, not all; method: immunoSEQ multiplex PCR. There are around 40,000 clones in the sample; about two thirds occur only once, and around 2% lies in the top ten. Source material: Tregs from blood. These receptors were taken from a woman between 25 and 40 years old in good health.

This clone appeared a few times. The V gene is TRBV19, the J gene TRBJ2-1, with 11 bases matching TRBD2. J was trimmed by 2 bases and V by 3 bases; bases with no gene match: 3. Per the germline V gene, CDR1 is LNHDA and CDR2 is SQIVND (reference sequence). This CDR3 spans 16 amino acids. The DNA of the CDR3 is TGTGCCAGTAGTATTTCACTAGCGGGAGCCTACAATGAGCAGTTCTTC. Translated: CASSISLAGAYNEQFF.

V and J are TRBV18 and TRBJ2-7, with 10 bases lining up with TRBD2. Germline V CDR1 and CDR2: KGHSH, LQKENI. With V trimmed by 2 bases and J by 7 bases, 14 bases remained unmatched. The CDR3 has 17 amino acids. Here the CDR3 reads CASSPSGGLASRGEQYF. The DNA of the CDR3 is TGTGCCAGCTCACCATCGGGGGGACTAGCGTCCCGGGGAGAGCAGTACTTC.

The chain employs TRBV28 and TRBJ2-7; 9 bases match TRBD2. Looked up from germline, CDR1 is MDHEN and CDR2 is SYDVKM. The CDR3 is 15 residues long. Germline trimming cut 4 bases from V and 5 bases from J; bases unmatched to any gene: 9. For the CDR3, the DNA is TGTGCCAGCAGTTCACCGGGACTAGCAAACGACGAGCAGTACTTC. Amino acids: CASSSPGLANDEQYF.

CDR3: CASSVPTGQPRLAGGTEQFF. For the CDR3, the DNA is TGCGCCAGCAGCGTTCCTACGGGACAGCCAAGACTAGCGGGAGGGACTGAGCAGTTCTTC. The rearrangement uses TRBV5-1 and TRBJ2-1; 14 positions match TRBD2. The CDR3 contains 20 residues. Germline V gene lookup returns CDR1 SGHRS and CDR2 YFSETQ. With V trimmed by 4 bases and J by 9 bases, 21 bases remained unmatched.

CDR3 coding DNA: TGTGCCAGCAGCTTGGTGGACTACTATGGCTACACCTTC. This gives the protein CASSLVDYYGYTF. The rearrangement joins TRBV5-5 to TRBJ1-2; the D is unclear. CDR1 and CDR2 (germline): SGHKS, YYEKEE (reference sequence). Trimming left V 0 bases short and J 3 bases short, with 6 bases between. The CDR3 is 13 amino acids.

The J gene is TRBJ2-3, the V gene TRBV6-6, with 10 positions matching TRBD2. From germline, CDR1 is MNHNY and CDR2 SVGAGI (reference sequence). The CDR3 covers 15 residues. Unmatched junction bases numbered 8, after V lost 7 bases and J lost 4 bases. Here the CDR3 DNA reads TGTGCCAGCATCAGAGCGGGAGGGCCCCCAGATACGCAGTATTTT. It yields the protein CASIRAGGPPDTQYF.

This CDR3 reads CASSLVEAGEQFF. Here the CDR3 DNA reads TGCGCCAGCAGCTTGGTTGAGGCGGGTGAGCAGTTCTTC. The V call is TRBV5-1, the J call TRBJ2-1, with D possibly TRBD2 on 5 matching bases. Per the germline V gene, CDR1 is SGHRS and CDR2 is YFSETQ. V was cut by 0 bases and J by 9 bases, with 10 bases left in between. This CDR3 contains 13 residues. Looking up the rest from reference TRBV5-1 and TRBJ2-1 gives the full variable domain: KAGVTQTPRYLIKTRGQQVTLSCSPISGHRSVSWYQQTPGQGLQFLFEYFSETQRNKGNFPGRFSGRQFSNSRSEMNVSTLELGDSALYLCASSLVEAGEQFFGPGTRLTVL.

CDR3 amino acids: CASSKAGGTYNEQFF. In DNA form, the CDR3 reads TGTGCCAGCAGCAAGGCAGGGGGTACCTACAATGAGCAGTTCTTC. The gene calls are TRBV6-6 and TRBJ2-1; 7 bases align to TRBD1. J gave up 2 bases and V 6 bases, and 7 bases lay outside the gene matches. This CDR3 has 15 amino acids. CDR1 is MNHNY, CDR2 SVGAGI, per germline (reference sequence).

The chain carries TRBV7-2 and TRBJ2-1; 10 bases are a match to TRBD2. The CDR3 is made up of 17 amino acids. The germline V gene has CDR1 SGHTA and CDR2 FQGNSA. V lost 2 bases to trimming and J lost 0 bases; unmatched junction nucleotides: 4. CDR3 DNA: TGTGCCAGCAGCTTACAAGCGGGAGGGAGCTCCTACAATGAGCAGTTCTTC. Residues: CASSLQAGGSSYNEQFF.

The V and J genes are TRBV28 and TRBJ2-5; D unresolved. The J call is in doubt because the DNA end fits TRBJ2-7 better. The CDR3 has 14 residues. Germline-derived CDR1 and CDR2 are MDHEN and SYDVKM. CDR3 nucleotide sequence: TGTGCCAGCCAAATTTCTGATCTTTTCTACGAGCAGTACTTC. Protein: CASQISDLFYEQYF.

The J gene is TRBJ1-2, the V gene TRBV19; 8 bases line up with TRBD1. The junction had 7 bases not matched to a gene; V was cut back by 7 bases and J by 0 bases. This CDR3 has 15 amino acids. Germline CDR1 and CDR2: LNHDA and SQIVND (reference sequence). CDR3 sequence: CASTRGQAANYGYTF. The CDR3, as DNA: TGTGCCAGTACCCGGGGACAGGCTGCTAACTATGGCTACACCTTC.

V and J are TRBV19 and TRBJ1-5; no firm D call. This CDR3 spans 15 amino acids. Germline values: CDR1 LNHDA, CDR2 SQIVND (reference sequence). The V gene lost 3 bases and the J gene lost 2 bases, with 11 bases spanning the gap. The chain's CDR3 is CASSIEGRRNQPQHF. CDR3 in DNA: TGTGCCAGTAGTATTGAAGGGAGGCGCAATCAGCCCCAGCATTTT.

The table lists this clone with a count of one. V is TRBV7-3 and J is TRBJ2-4, with a weak D call TRBD2 (5 bases). The CDR3 runs 14 residues. Germline V gene sequence: CDR1 SGHTA, CDR2 FQGTGA. V dropped 7 bases and J dropped 8 bases, with 18 bases sitting between them. CDR3 bases: TGTGCCAGCACCCCGGGCGGGCCTACAGACATTCAGTACTTC. As protein: CASTPGGPTDIQYF.

The CDR3 DNA is TGTGCCAGCTCACCACCGACGGGAGGACCGGAAACCGGGGAGCTGTTTTTT. Protein product: CASSPPTGGPETGELFF. This chain connects TRBV18 to TRBJ2-2; 7 bases are shared with TRBD2. Trimming at V came to 0 bases and at J to 5 bases, leaving 9 bases not matched to a gene. The CDR3 contains 17 residues. CDR1 and CDR2 (germline): KGHSH, LQKENI.

V gene TRBV7-9 combines with J gene TRBJ2-3; 12 nucleotides line up with TRBD2. After removal of 5 bases from V and 4 bases from J, the junction contained 16 bases not matched to a gene. Per the germline V gene, CDR1 is SEHNR and CDR2 is FQNEAQ (reference sequence). The CDR3 length is 19 residues. The CDR3 loop is CASSRSRLAGDQWADTQYF. CDR3 nucleotides: TGTGCCAGCAGCCGTTCTAGACTAGCGGGAGATCAATGGGCAGATACGCAGTATTTT.

This chain joins TRBV7-8 and TRBJ2-7; a possible D gene is TRBD2 (6 bases). The CDR3 loop spans 15 amino acids. V was cut by 5 bases and J by 4 bases, with 18 bases left in between. Germline V lookup: CDR1 SGHVS, CDR2 FQNEAQ. CDR3 sequence (DNA): TGTGCCAGCAGCCCAGGTCCGGGACTGTTTTACGAGCAGTACTTC. As protein: CASSPGPGLFYEQYF.

In its sample, this clone was seen once. The chain links TRBV29-1 to TRBJ2-5; perhaps TRBD2 as D (5 bases). Germline V gene lookup returns CDR1 SQVTM and CDR2 ANQGSEA. The length of the CDR3 is 15 residues. V lost 1 base and J 5 bases, leaving 17 bases between the germline ends. The CDR3 nucleotides read TGCAGCGTTGAAGTTACGCGCAGGCAGCGGGAGACCCAGTACTTC. It yields the protein CSVEVTRRQRETQYF.

This chain uses TRBV7-2 with TRBJ2-5, with TRBD1 matching 7 bases. Trimming removed 5 bases from V and 1 base from J; junction bases left unmatched: 4. CDR1 and CDR2 (germline): SGHTA, FQGNSA. This CDR3 comprises 14 residues. CDR3 nucleotides: TGTGCCAGCAGCGCACAGGGGCTCCAAGAGACCCAGTACTTC. Encoded protein: CASSAQGLQETQYF.

The V gene is TRBV27, the J gene TRBJ2-2, with 11 bases identical to TRBD2. The CDR3 contains 19 residues. Germline CDR1 is MNHEY and CDR2 is SMNVEV (reference sequence). V was clipped by 2 bases and J by 2 bases; unmatched bases: 10. The CDR3 nucleotides read TGTGCCAGCAGTTTAAGGGGACTAGCGGTAGTCGCAAACACCGGGGAGCTGTTTTTT. Translating gives CASSLRGLAVVANTGELFF.

The chain has TRBV27 and TRBJ1-2; 7 nucleotides agree with TRBD1. CDR1 and CDR2 (germline): MNHEY, SMNVEV (reference sequence). This CDR3 has 14 amino acids. Losses at the gene ends were 5 bases for V and 4 bases for J; bases not matched to a gene: 7. The CDR3 here is CASSPGDRVYGYTF. The CDR3 DNA reads as TGTGCCAGCAGTCCAGGGGACAGAGTCTATGGCTACACCTTC.

The chain recombines TRBV18 with TRBJ2-7, with D tentatively TRBD2 (6 bases). V dropped 3 bases and J dropped 3 bases, with 9 bases sitting between them. CDR1 KGHSH and CDR2 LQKENI come from the germline V gene. The CDR3 is 13 amino acids. CDR3 sequence: CASSPREDYEQYF. The CDR3 DNA follows: TGTGCCAGCTCACCTAGGGAGGACTACGAGCAGTACTTC.

This clone has a single count. CDR3 nucleotide sequence: TGCGCCAGCAGCCGGGGGAACACTGAAGCTTTCTTT. As protein: CASSRGNTEAFF. V usage is TRBV5-1 and J usage is TRBJ1-1; D call uncertain. V dropped 4 bases and J dropped 1 base, with 5 bases sitting between them. This CDR3 is 12 amino acids long. Germline V gene data show CDR1 as SGHRS and CDR2 as YFSETQ.

V usage is TRBV29-1 and J usage is TRBJ2-5, with 10 bases that match TRBD1. V trimming: 7 bases; J trimming: 7 bases; junction bases outside the gene matches: 9. This CDR3 is built from 13 residues. CDR1 is SQVTM, CDR2 ANQGSEA, per germline. As DNA, the CDR3 is TGCAGCGGTACGGGACAGGGGAGGGGGACCCAGTACTTC. Its translation: CSGTGQGRGTQYF.

The chain uses TRBV6-6 and TRBJ2-3; TRBD1 matches 7 bases. This CDR3 comprises 16 residues. Trimming at V came to 5 bases and at J to 3 bases, leaving 11 bases not matched to a gene. Looked up from germline, CDR1 is MNHNY and CDR2 is SVGAGI (reference sequence). This CDR3 reads CASSPFMGQRTDTQYF. Here the CDR3 DNA reads TGTGCCAGCAGTCCGTTTATGGGACAGAGAACAGATACGCAGTATTTT.

This chain connects TRBV18 to TRBJ1-4; 9 bases fit TRBD1. The CDR3 contains 17 residues. Germline loops: CDR1 KGHSH, CDR2 LQKENI. V lost 2 bases and J lost 3; bases outside the gene matches: 7. CDR3 in amino acids: CASSPENRGQANEKLFF. Here the CDR3 DNA reads TGTGCCAGCTCACCAGAGAACAGGGGGCAGGCTAATGAAAAACTGTTTTTT.

This clone occurred a few times. The chain links TRBV7-8 to TRBJ2-1; D may be TRBD2 (5 bases). Germline V gives CDR1 SGHVS, CDR2 FQNEAQ. The V end lost 5 bases, the J end lost 12 bases, and 17 bases lay between the germline ends. The length of the CDR3 is 13 residues. The CDR3 spells CASSTGGAELQFF. The CDR3 nucleotides read TGTGCCAGCAGCACGGGCGGAGCGGAACTGCAGTTCTTC.

This clone has more than one count but fewer than ten. V is TRBV5-6 and J is TRBJ2-6; D is possibly TRBD1 (6 bases). V was shortened by 3 bases and J by 2 bases, with 9 bases between the two germline ends. Germline CDR1 SGHDT, CDR2 YYEEEE. The CDR3 totals 15 residues. This chain's CDR3 is CASSSTGTGANVLTF. The CDR3 DNA sequence: TGTGCCAGCAGCTCAACAGGGACTGGGGCCAACGTCCTGACTTTC. Looking up the rest from reference TRBV5-6 and TRBJ2-6 gives the full variable domain: DAGVTQSPTHLIKTRGQQVTLRCSPKSGHDTVSWYQQALGQGPQFIFQYYEEEERQRGNFPDRFSGHQFPNYSSELNVNALLLGDSALYLCASSSTGTGANVLTFGAGSRLTVL.